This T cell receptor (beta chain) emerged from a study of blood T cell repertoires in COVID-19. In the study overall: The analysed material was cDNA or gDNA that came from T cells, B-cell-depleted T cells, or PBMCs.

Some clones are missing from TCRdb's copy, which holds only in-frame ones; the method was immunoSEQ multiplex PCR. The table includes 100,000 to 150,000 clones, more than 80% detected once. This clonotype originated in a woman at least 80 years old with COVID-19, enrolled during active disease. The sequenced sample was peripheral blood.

The CDR3 reads CASRRQGGDTEAFF. The CDR3 nucleotides are TGTGCCAGTAGACGACAGGGAGGTGACACTGAAGCTTTCTTT. This chain joins TRBV19 and TRBJ1-1; 7 bases line up with TRBD1. The CDR3 is 14 residues long. Germline CDR1 and CDR2: LNHDA and SQIVND (reference sequence). V shed 6 bases and J 3 bases; nucleotides not matched to a gene: 7.